The 9 T cell receptor beta chains reported below all come from one sample, sequenced in a study of CD8 T cells in ankylosing spondylitis. TCRdb redid the calling of the 5' RACE reads with MiXCR, one entry per CDR3 protein. The sample has roughly 250,000 distinct CDR3 sequences, 8.6% seen once. Material: blood, either unsorted or a sorted T cell fraction (not recorded which). These receptors all stem from a male donor with ankylosing spondylitis or in good health (not recorded which).

In this sample, this clonotype turned up many times. The V and J genes are TRBV7-2 and TRBJ1-2; D may be TRBD1 (5 bases). Deletions cut 4 bases from V and 4 bases from J, with 13 bases between. CDR1 is SGHTA, CDR2 FQGNSA, per germline. The CDR3 runs to 14 residues. The CDR3, as DNA: TGTGCCAGCAGCTCGGAACCGGGGACCTATGGCTACACCTTC. Its protein is CASSSEPGTYGYTF. The full variable domain, its missing parts supplied by reference TRBV7-2 and TRBJ1-2, is GAGVSQSPSNKVTEKGKDVELRCDPISGHTALYWYRQSLGQGLEFLIYFQGNSAPDKSGLPSDRFSAERTGGSVSTLTIQRTQQEDSAVYLCASSSEPGTYGYTFGSGTRLTVV.

As to this clonotype: This may be a read error, as it is one base from a much larger clone. V and J are TRBV12-3 or TRBV12-4 and TRBJ1-5; possible D gene TRBD1, 5 bases. V was cut by 7 bases and J by 7 bases, with 17 bases left in between. This CDR3 region has 14 residues. The CDR3 sequence is CASTRDRTCQPQHF. DNA for the CDR3: TGTGCCAGCACCCGGGACCGCACTTGCCAGCCCCAGCATTTT.

In this sample, this clonotype turned up many times. CDR3 bases: TGCAGTGCTAGAGATGAAGGGGCTAGGGGCATCCATGAGCAGTTCTTC. Its translation: CSARDEGARGIHEQFF. V and J are TRBV20-1 and TRBJ2-1; D possibly corresponds to TRBD1 (5 bases). Germline CDR1 DFQATT, CDR2 SNEGSKA (reference sequence). Trimming removed 0 bases at V and 8 bases at J, with 20 bases between. This CDR3 contains 16 residues.

This clonotype was recorded at least ten times. The chain recombines TRBV5-1 with TRBJ2-1, with 9 bases matching TRBD1. This CDR3 has 15 amino acids. Losses at the gene ends were 0 bases for V and 4 bases for J; bases not matched to a gene: 2. CDR1 is SGHRS, CDR2 YFSETQ, per germline. CDR3 in amino acids: CASSLDGTGYNEQFF. For the CDR3, the DNA is TGCGCCAGCAGCTTGGACGGGACAGGGTACAATGAGCAGTTCTTC. Supplemented by reference TRBV5-1 and TRBJ2-1, the full variable domain reads KAGVTQTPRYLIKTRGQQVTLSCSPISGHRSVSWYQQTPGQGLQFLFEYFSETQRNKGNFPGRFSGRQFSNSRSEMNVSTLELGDSALYLCASSLDGTGYNEQFFGPGTRLTVL.

This clonotype was recorded a few times. The gene calls are TRBV5-1 and TRBJ1-6, with TRBD1 identical over 7 bases. Germline CDR1 reads SGHRS; CDR2 reads YFSETQ. The CDR3 totals 15 residues. V was clipped by 4 bases and J by 7 bases; unmatched bases: 8. The CDR3 is CASSTTDRRNSPLHF. The CDR3 nucleotides are TGCGCCAGCAGCACAACGGACAGGCGCAATTCACCCCTCCACTTT.

The genes are TRBV4-3 and TRBJ1-2; the D gene is possibly TRBD1 (5 bases). Germline CDR1 and CDR2: LGHNA and YSLEER. The CDR3 totals 17 residues. V was cut by 0 bases and J by 2 bases, with 16 bases left in between. The CDR3 DNA reads as TGCGCCAGCAGCCAAGATAGTTCGTCAGGGAGGAACTATGGCTACACCTTC. It specifies CASSQDSSSGRNYGYTF.

There are many counts of this clonotype. The chain has TRBV7-2 and TRBJ2-4; D unresolved. The germline V and J ends were trimmed by 3 bases and 2 bases, with 5 bases remaining between them. Germline V lookup: CDR1 SGHTA, CDR2 FQGNSA. The length of the CDR3 is 13 residues. CDR3 amino acids: CASSFASKNIQYF. The CDR3 nucleotides are TGTGCCAGCAGCTTTGCTTCCAAAAACATTCAGTACTTC. Looking up the rest from reference TRBV7-2 and TRBJ2-4 gives the full variable domain: GAGVSQSPSNKVTEKGKDVELRCDPISGHTALYWYRQSLGQGLEFLIYFQGNSAPDKSGLPSDRFSAERTGGSVSTLTIQRTQQEDSAVYLCASSFASKNIQYFGAGTRLSVL.

This clonotype was seen many times. The chain recombines TRBV15 with TRBJ2-5, with 8 positions matching TRBD1. The CDR3 spans 17 residues. After removal of 0 bases from V and 1 base from J, the junction contained 7 bases not matched to a gene. In germline, CDR1 is LNHNV, CDR2 YYDKDF (reference sequence). The CDR3 region is CATSRDGPGGFQETQYF. CDR3 in DNA: TGTGCCACCAGCAGAGATGGACCAGGGGGCTTCCAAGAGACCCAGTACTTC.

This clonotype was recorded at least ten times. This rearrangement joins TRBV5-1 to TRBJ2-1; TRBD2 matches 8 bases. The V and J ends lost 0 bases and 8 bases, in that order; junction bases with no gene match: 10. The CDR3 has 16 amino acids. The germline CDR1 and CDR2 sequences are SGHRS and YFSETQ. The CDR3 DNA reads as TGCGCCAGCAGCTTGGCTGGACTGGCGGGGGGCGATGAGCAGTTCTTC. Its translation is CASSLAGLAGGDEQFF. Looking up the rest from reference TRBV5-1 and TRBJ2-1 gives the full variable domain: KAGVTQTPRYLIKTRGQQVTLSCSPISGHRSVSWYQQTPGQGLQFLFEYFSETQRNKGNFPGRFSGRQFSNSRSEMNVSTLELGDSALYLCASSLAGLAGGDEQFFGPGTRLTVL.